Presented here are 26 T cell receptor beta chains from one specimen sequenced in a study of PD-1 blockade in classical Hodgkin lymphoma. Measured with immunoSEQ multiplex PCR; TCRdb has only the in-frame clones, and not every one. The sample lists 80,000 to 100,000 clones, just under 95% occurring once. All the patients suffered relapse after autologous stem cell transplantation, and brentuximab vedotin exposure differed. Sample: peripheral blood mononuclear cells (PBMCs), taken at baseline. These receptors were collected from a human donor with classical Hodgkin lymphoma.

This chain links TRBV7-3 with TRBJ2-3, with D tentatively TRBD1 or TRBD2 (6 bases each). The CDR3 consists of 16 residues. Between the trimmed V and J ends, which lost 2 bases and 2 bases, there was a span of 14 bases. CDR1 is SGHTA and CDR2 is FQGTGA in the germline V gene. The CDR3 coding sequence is TGTGCCAGCAGCTTAGGGAAGGGGGGACTCACAGATACGCAGTATTTT. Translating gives CASSLGKGGLTDTQYF.

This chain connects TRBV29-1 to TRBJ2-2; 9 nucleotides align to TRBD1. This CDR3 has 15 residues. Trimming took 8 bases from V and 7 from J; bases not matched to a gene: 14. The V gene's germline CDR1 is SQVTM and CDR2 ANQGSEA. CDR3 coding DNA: TGCAGCACCCTACGGACAGGGGTATATGGCGGGGAGCTGTTTTTT. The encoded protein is CSTLRTGVYGGELFF.

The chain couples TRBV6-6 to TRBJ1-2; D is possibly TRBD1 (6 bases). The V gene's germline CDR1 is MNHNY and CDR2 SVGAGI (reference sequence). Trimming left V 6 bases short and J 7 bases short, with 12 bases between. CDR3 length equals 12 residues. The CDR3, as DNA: TGTGCCAGCAGGGAACAGGGTCGTGGCTACACCTTC. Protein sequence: CASREQGRGYTF.

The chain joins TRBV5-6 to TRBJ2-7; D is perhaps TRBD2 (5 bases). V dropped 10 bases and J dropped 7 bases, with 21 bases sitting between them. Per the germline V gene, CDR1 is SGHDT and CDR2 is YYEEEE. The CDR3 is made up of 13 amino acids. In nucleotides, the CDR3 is TGTGCCTCCACCTCGAGGGCGTCCTGGGAGCAGTACTTC. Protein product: CASTSRASWEQYF. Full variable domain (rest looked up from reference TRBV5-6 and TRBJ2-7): DAGVTQSPTHLIKTRGQQVTLRCSPKSGHDTVSWYQQALGQGPQFIFQYYEEEERQRGNFPDRFSGHQFPNYSSELNVNALLLGDSALYLCASTSRASWEQYFGPGTRLTVT.

The chain's CDR3 is CASSLAAGSASTYNEQFF. The CDR3 nucleotides are TGCGCCAGCAGCTTGGCCGCGGGGTCAGCCTCAACCTACAATGAGCAGTTCTTC. The chain has TRBV5-1 and TRBJ2-1; a weak D match, TRBD2 (6 bases). Between the trimmed V and J ends, which lost 0 bases and 2 bases, there was a span of 18 bases. The CDR3 runs 18 residues. Per germline, CDR1 SGHRS and CDR2 YFSETQ.

CDR3 residues: CASSDPLRTEANEQFF. As DNA, the CDR3 is TGCGCCAGCAGTGACCCCCTAAGGACAGAGGCGAATGAGCAGTTCTTC. The genes are TRBV10-1 and TRBJ2-1, with D possibly being TRBD1 (6 bases). The V and J ends lost 3 bases and 7 bases respectively, with 19 bases between them. Germline V gene data show CDR1 as WNHNN and CDR2 as SYGVQD (reference sequence). CDR3 length: 16 amino acids.

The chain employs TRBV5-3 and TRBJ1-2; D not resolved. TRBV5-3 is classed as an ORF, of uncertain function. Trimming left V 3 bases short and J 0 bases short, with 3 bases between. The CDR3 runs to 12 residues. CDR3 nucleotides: TGTGCCAGAAGCTGGCCTAACTATGGCTACACCTTC. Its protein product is CARSWPNYGYTF.

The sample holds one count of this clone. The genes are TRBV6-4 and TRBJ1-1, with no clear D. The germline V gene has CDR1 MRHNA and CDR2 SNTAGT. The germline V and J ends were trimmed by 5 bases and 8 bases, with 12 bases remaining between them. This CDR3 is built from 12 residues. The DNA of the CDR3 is TGTGCCAGCAGTCGTGAGGGAGGGGAAGCTTTCTTT. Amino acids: CASSREGGEAFF.

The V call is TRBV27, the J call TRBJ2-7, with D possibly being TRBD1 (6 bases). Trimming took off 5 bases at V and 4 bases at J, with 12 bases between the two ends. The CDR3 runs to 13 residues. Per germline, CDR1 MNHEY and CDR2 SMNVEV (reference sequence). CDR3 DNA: TGTGCCAGCAGTCCCCCGACAGGATACGAGCAGTACTTC. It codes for CASSPPTGYEQYF.

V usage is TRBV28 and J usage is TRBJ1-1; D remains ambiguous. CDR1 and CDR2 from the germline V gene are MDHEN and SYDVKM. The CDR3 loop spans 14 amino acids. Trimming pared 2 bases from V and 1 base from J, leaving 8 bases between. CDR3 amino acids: CASSLTIRNTEAFF. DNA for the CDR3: TGTGCCAGCAGTTTAACAATACGGAACACTGAAGCTTTCTTT. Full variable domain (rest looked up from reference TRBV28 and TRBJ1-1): DVKVTQSSRYLVKRTGEKVFLECVQDMDHENMFWYRQDPGLGLRLIYFSYDVKMKEKGDIPEGYSVSREKKERFSLILESASTNQTSMYLCASSLTIRNTEAFFGQGTRLTVV.

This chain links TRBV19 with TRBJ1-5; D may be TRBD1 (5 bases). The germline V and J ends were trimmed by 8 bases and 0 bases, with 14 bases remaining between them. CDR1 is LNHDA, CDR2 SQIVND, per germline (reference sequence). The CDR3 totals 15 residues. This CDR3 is CASRKQESSNQPQHF. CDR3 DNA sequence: TGTGCCAGTCGGAAACAGGAAAGTAGCAATCAGCCCCAGCATTTT.

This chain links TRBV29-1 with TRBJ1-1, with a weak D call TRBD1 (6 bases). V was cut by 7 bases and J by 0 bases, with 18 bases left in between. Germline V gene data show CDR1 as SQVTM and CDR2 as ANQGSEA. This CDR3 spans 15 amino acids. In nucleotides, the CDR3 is TGCAGCGCCATGGGGGGCAGGGGCCTGAACACTGAAGCTTTCTTT. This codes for CSAMGGRGLNTEAFF.

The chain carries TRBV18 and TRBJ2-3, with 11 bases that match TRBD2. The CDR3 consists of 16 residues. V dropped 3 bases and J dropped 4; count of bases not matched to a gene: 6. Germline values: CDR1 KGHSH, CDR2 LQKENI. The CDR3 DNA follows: TGTGCCAGCTCACCGACGACTAGCGGGGCCGCAGATACGCAGTATTTT. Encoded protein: CASSPTTSGAADTQYF.

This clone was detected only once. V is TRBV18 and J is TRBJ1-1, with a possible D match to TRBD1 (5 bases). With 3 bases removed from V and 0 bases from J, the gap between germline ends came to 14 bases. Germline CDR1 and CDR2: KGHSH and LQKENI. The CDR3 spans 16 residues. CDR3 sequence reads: CASSPPGALMNTEAFF. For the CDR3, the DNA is TGTGCCAGCTCACCCCCTGGGGCCCTTATGAACACTGAAGCTTTCTTT.

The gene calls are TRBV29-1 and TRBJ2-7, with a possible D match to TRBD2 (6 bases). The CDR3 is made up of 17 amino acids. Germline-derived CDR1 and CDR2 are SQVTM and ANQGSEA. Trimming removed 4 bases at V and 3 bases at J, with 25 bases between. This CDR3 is CSVVGREKIGSLYEQYF. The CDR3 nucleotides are TGCAGCGTTGTAGGGCGGGAAAAGATCGGATCCCTCTACGAGCAGTACTTC.

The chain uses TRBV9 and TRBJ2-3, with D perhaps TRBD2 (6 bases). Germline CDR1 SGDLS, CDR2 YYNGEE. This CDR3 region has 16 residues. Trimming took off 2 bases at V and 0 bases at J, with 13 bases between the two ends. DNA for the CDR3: TGTGCCAGCAGCGTGGTTGGGGACTCGAGCACAGATACGCAGTATTTT. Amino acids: CASSVVGDSSTDTQYF.

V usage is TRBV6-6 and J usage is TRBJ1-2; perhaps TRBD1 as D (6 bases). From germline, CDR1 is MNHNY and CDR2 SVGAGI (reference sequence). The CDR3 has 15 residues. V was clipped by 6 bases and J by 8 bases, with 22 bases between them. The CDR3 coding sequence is TGTGCCAGCAGAAACTTGGGGGGCTTGGGCCAAGGCTACACCTTC. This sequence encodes CASRNLGGLGQGYTF.

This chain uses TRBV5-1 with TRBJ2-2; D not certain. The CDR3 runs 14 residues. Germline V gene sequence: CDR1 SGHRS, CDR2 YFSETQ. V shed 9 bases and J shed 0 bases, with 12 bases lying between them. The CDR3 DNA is TGCGCCACCAACCCGGACCCGAACACCGGGGAGCTGTTTTTT. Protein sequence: CATNPDPNTGELFF. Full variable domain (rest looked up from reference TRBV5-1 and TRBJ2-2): KAGVTQTPRYLIKTRGQQVTLSCSPISGHRSVSWYQQTPGQGLQFLFEYFSETQRNKGNFPGRFSGRQFSNSRSEMNVSTLELGDSALYLCATNPDPNTGELFFGEGSRLTVL.

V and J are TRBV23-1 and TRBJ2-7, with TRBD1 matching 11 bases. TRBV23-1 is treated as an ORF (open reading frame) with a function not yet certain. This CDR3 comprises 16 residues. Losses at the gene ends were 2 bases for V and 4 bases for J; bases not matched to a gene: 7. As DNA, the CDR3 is TGCGCCAGCAGTCAAAAGGGACAGGGGGAATTTTACGAGCAGTACTTC. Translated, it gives CASSQKGQGEFYEQYF.

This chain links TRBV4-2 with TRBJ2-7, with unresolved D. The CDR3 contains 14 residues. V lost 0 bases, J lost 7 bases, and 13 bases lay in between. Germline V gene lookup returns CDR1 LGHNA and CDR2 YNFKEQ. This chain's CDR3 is CASSQDLYIREQYF. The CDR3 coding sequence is TGTGCCAGCAGCCAAGATCTTTATATTCGGGAGCAGTACTTC.

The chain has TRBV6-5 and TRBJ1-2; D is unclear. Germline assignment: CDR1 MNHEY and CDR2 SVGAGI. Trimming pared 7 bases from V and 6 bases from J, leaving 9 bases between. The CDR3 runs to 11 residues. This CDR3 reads CASTRGNGYTF. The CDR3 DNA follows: TGTGCCAGCACCAGAGGGAATGGCTACACCTTC.

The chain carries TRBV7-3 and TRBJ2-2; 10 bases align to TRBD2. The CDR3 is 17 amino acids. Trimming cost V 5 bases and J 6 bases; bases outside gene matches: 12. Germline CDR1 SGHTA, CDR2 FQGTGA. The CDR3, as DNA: TGTGCCAGCAGCCGGGGGGCTAGCGGGAGTTCGGCCGGGGAGCTGTTTTTT. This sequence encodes CASSRGASGSSAGELFF.

In DNA, the CDR3 is TGCGCCAGCAGCTTGGCCTGGGGGGCGCAAGATAACTATGGCTACACCTTC. It translates to CASSLAWGAQDNYGYTF. The chain employs TRBV5-1 and TRBJ1-2, with a weak D call TRBD1 (6 bases). CDR1 is SGHRS and CDR2 is YFSETQ in the germline V gene. The CDR3 spans 17 residues. Between the trimmed V and J ends, which lost 0 bases and 1 base, there was a span of 16 bases.

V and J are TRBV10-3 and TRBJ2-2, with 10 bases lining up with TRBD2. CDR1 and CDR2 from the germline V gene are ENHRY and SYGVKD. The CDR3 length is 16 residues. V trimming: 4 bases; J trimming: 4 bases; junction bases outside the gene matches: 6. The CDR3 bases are TGTGCCATCAGTGTACTAGCGGGAAGCCCCACCGGGGAGCTGTTTTTT. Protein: CAISVLAGSPTGELFF.

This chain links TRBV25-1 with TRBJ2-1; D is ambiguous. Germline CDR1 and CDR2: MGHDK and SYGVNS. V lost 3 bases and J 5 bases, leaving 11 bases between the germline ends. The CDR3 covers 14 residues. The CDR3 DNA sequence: TGTGCCAGCAGTGATCTAGGGCTGGACAATGAGCAGTTCTTC. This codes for CASSDLGLDNEQFF. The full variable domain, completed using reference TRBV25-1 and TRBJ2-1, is EADIYQTPRYLVIGTGKKITLECSQTMGHDKMYWYQQDPGMELHLIHYSYGVNSTEKGDLSSESTVSRIRTEHFPLTLESARPSHTSQYLCASSDLGLDNEQFFGPGTRLTVL.

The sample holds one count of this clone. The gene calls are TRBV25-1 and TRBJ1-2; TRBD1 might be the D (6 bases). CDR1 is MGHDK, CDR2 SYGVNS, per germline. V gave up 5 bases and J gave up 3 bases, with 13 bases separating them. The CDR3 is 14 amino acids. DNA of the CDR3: TGTGCCAGCAGTTTTGTCGGACAGCACTATGGCTACACCTTC. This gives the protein CASSFVGQHYGYTF.